These T cell receptor beta chains were read from a single sample in a study of CD8+ T cells in alopecia areata. Only in-frame clones appear in the TCRdb table, and some are missing; sequencing was by immunoSEQ multiplex PCR. The table has roughly 220,000 clones, less than 45% seen once; the top ten hold roughly 0.5%. The sequences come from CD4+ T cells sorted from blood, collected at approximately week 30, from a patient treated with tofacitinib. The receptors here all came from a human donor with alopecia areata. Each CDR3 is given with its conserved first and last residue. A D gene is named only where the DNA matches it firmly. Clone size is given for some rows only: seen once, a few or many times, or a class if the clone is expanded.

v_gene: TRBV15
j_gene: TRBJ2-7
len: 13
abundance: -
d_gene: TRBD2
CDR3aa: CATSRRGAYEQYF
CDR3nt: TGTGCCACCAGCAGGCGGGGGGCCTACGAGCAGTACTTC

v_gene: TRBV7-3
j_gene: TRBJ2-3
len: 15
abundance: few
d_gene: -
CDR3aa: CASSLASTGTDTQYF
CDR3nt: TGTGCCAGCAGCTTGGCTAGCACCGGCACAGATACGCAGTATTTT

v_gene: TRBV7-3
j_gene: TRBJ1-1
len: 13
abundance: -
d_gene: -
CDR3aa: CASSSGQHTEAFF
CDR3nt: TGTGCCAGCAGCTCTGGACAGCATACTGAAGCTTTCTTT

v_gene: TRBV2
j_gene: TRBJ2-7
len: 14
abundance: few
d_gene: TRBD1
CDR3aa: CASKDRGVSYEQYF
CDR3nt: TGTGCCAGTAAGGACAGGGGGGTCTCCTACGAGCAGTACTTC

v_gene: TRBV5-1
j_gene: TRBJ1-1
len: 13
abundance: -
d_gene: -
CDR3aa: CASSSTQNTEAFF
CDR3nt: TGCGCCAGCAGCTCTACACAGAACACTGAAGCTTTCTTT

v_gene: TRBV7-8
j_gene: TRBJ2-7
len: 15
abundance: -
d_gene: TRBD1
CDR3aa: CASSLATGFAYEQYF
CDR3nt: TGTGCCAGCAGCTTAGCGACAGGGTTCGCCTACGAGCAGTACTTC

v_gene: TRBV19
j_gene: TRBJ2-1
len: 14
abundance: few
d_gene: -
CDR3aa: CASSLRTVYNEQFF
CDR3nt: TGTGCCAGTAGTTTGCGGACAGTATACAATGAGCAGTTCTTC

v_gene: TRBV7-3
j_gene: TRBJ1-1
len: 13
abundance: few
d_gene: TRBD1
CDR3aa: CASSLDEGQGAFF
CDR3nt: TGTGCCAGCAGCTTGGATGAGGGACAGGGAGCTTTCTTT

v_gene: TRBV30
j_gene: TRBJ1-5
len: 13
abundance: -
d_gene: -
CDR3aa: CAWRGQPQGPQHF
CDR3nt: TGTGCCTGGAGGGGGCAGCCTCAGGGACCCCAGCATTTT

v_gene: TRBV30
j_gene: TRBJ2-2
len: 12
abundance: few
d_gene: -
CDR3aa: CAWRPGTGELFF
CDR3nt: TGTGCCTGGAGGCCGGGCACCGGGGAGCTGTTTTTT

v_gene: TRBV7-7
j_gene: TRBJ2-5
len: 14
abundance: -
d_gene: -
CDR3aa: CASSLGAHQETQYF
CDR3nt: TGTGCTAGCAGCTTGGGGGCGCACCAAGAGACCCAGTACTTC

v_gene: TRBV27
j_gene: TRBJ2-7
len: 14
abundance: -
d_gene: -
CDR3aa: CASSFRETFGEQYF
CDR3nt: TGTGCCAGCAGTTTCAGGGAAACATTTGGGGAGCAGTACTTC

v_gene: TRBV5-1
j_gene: TRBJ2-7
len: 14
abundance: few
d_gene: -
CDR3aa: CASSPRQATYEQYF
CDR3nt: TGCGCCAGCAGTCCTCGACAGGCGACCTACGAGCAGTACTTC